Listed here is a single TCR beta chain. The antigen is unknown. This sample is part of a study of OX40 agonist ivuxolimab in advanced cancers. Overall study: Patients were infused with ivuxolimab every 2 weeks at 0.01 to 10 mg/kg. General observations from the study: Circulating CD4+ and CD8+ T cells showed clonal expansion by week 6 at 0.1 to 3.0 mg/kg. Fewer expanded clones were found on average in CD4+ than in CD8+ T cells.

The V gene lost 6 bases and the J gene lost 9 bases, with 15 bases spanning the gap. The CDR3 loop spans 13 amino acids. The germline V gene has CDR1 SGHTA and CDR2 FQGTGA. Patients were excluded for autoimmune disease history or systemic immunosuppression. TCRdb keeps only in-frame clones here, not all; method: immunoSEQ multiplex PCR. This sample yields roughly 53,000 clones, of which approximately 84% are seen a single time; 4.6% belongs to the top ten. This TCR came from an adult with an advanced solid tumor such as melanoma, head and neck, liver or kidney cancer. The sequencing here drew on CD4+ or CD8+ T cells sorted from blood, taken in a trial of the OX40 agonist ivuxolimab. The chain has TRBV7-3 and TRBJ2-1; no clear D. The CDR3: CASRPPGSGEQFF. The CDR3 region has the DNA TGTGCCAGCAGGCCCCCCGGATCGGGTGAGCAGTTCTTC.